Presented here are 22 T cell receptor beta chains from one specimen sequenced in a study of shared clonotypes between healthy human individuals (dated by TCRdb to the early 2020s). Library creation used the immunoSEQ multiplex PCR assay. Drawn from immuneACCESS, this table holds only the in-frame rearrangements with V and J called that TCRdb kept. Clones are partly lost; checked studies trace under half to an unresolved V gene and leave the rest unexplained. The table for this sample lists 2 million to 2.5 million clones; almost 96% of them were counted only once. The top ten clonotypes cover roughly 0.13% of the sample. The sequenced material came from naive CD4+ T cells sorted from blood. The cell subset or site label for this specimen denotes: CD45RA+ positively selected. Receptors originate from a man aged 18-30 years in good health.

The rearrangement uses TRBV5-1 and TRBJ2-1, with D maybe TRBD2 (6 bases). Trimming removed 7 bases from V and 0 bases from J, with 14 bases in between. CDR3 length: 15 amino acids. Germline V lookup: CDR1 SGHRS, CDR2 YFSETQ. CDR3 loop: CASGDRGSSYNEQFF. The CDR3 DNA sequence: TGCGCCAGCGGAGATCGGGGGAGCTCCTACAATGAGCAGTTCTTC.

Comment on this clone: This sample includes further DNA sequences coding for the same CDR3. The rearrangement links TRBV10-3 to TRBJ2-1; D call uncertain. The V gene's germline CDR1 is ENHRY and CDR2 SYGVKD. This CDR3 has 12 amino acids. Trimming took 4 bases from V and 8 from J, leaving 9 bases between them. CDR3 coding DNA: TGTGCCATCAGTGTAGGAAGGGATGAGCAGTTCTTC. Amino acid sequence: CAISVGRDEQFF.

This clone was seen a single time. The chain uses TRBV6-1 and TRBJ2-2; D ambiguous. The CDR3 spans 16 residues. Trimming removed 1 base from V and 3 bases from J, with 12 bases in between. Germline CDR1 reads MNHNS; CDR2 reads SASEGT. The DNA for the CDR3 is TGTGCCAGCAGTGAAGTGATAGGGCCCTACACCGGGGAGCTGTTTTTT. Translation: CASSEVIGPYTGELFF.

The CDR3 loop is CAWTRGITYPYNSPLHF. In nucleotides, the CDR3 is TGTGCCTGGACCAGGGGGATTACCTATCCCTATAATTCACCCCTCCACTTT. This chain joins TRBV30 and TRBJ1-6; 7 nucleotides align to TRBD1. Per germline, CDR1 GTSNPN and CDR2 SVGIG (reference sequence). This CDR3 has 17 residues. V lost 4 bases, J lost 2 bases, and 11 bases stayed unmatched.

This clone appeared a single time. The chain carries TRBV28 and TRBJ2-7; 7 nucleotides match TRBD2. V trimming: 8 bases; J trimming: 10 bases; junction bases outside the gene matches: 17. The CDR3 consists of 14 residues. Per germline, CDR1 MDHEN and CDR2 SYDVKM. CDR3 loop: CASALRDGTKEQYF. CDR3 nucleotides: TGTGCCAGCGCCCTCCGGGACGGGACTAAGGAACAGTACTTC.

The chain recombines TRBV28 with TRBJ2-2; D call uncertain. Trimming took 5 bases from V and 6 from J, leaving 7 bases between them. The CDR3 length is 12 residues. CDR1 and CDR2 from the germline V gene are MDHEN and SYDVKM. CDR3 sequence reads: CASSARAGELFF. CDR3 nucleotide sequence: TGTGCCAGCAGTGCCCGGGCCGGGGAGCTGTTTTTT.

The chain carries TRBV9 and TRBJ2-4; D not certain. The CDR3 contains 14 residues. The germline CDR1 and CDR2 sequences are SGDLS and YYNGEE. V lost 1 base and J 0 bases, leaving 5 bases between the germline ends. In nucleotides, the CDR3 is TGTGCCAGCAGCGTACTACTAGCCAAAAACATTCAGTACTTC. This sequence encodes CASSVLLAKNIQYF.

Worth noting for this clone: The CDR3 does not close with the conserved phenylalanine or tryptophan, likely indicating a read error. It is unclear where the CDR3 begins or ends on the DNA, so no DNA is shown, and the CDR3 is as TCRdb lists it. This sequence joins TRBV10-1 and TRBJ2-6; the table's D call of TRBD2 was not tested on the DNA. The CDR3 is 10 residues long, ends included. Germline V lookup: CDR1 WNHNN, CDR2 SYGVQD (reference sequence). The CDR3: CANPSWDSSR.

The rearrangement links TRBV7-8 to TRBJ1-5; D is unresolved. Germline lookup yields CDR1 SGHVS and CDR2 FQNEAQ. V was cut by 5 bases and J by 7 bases, with 15 bases left in between. The CDR3 is 14 residues long. Here the CDR3 reads CASSPDGLRQPQHF. The CDR3 nucleotides are TGTGCCAGCAGCCCGGACGGTCTGAGGCAGCCCCAGCATTTT.

The chain recombines TRBV7-6 with TRBJ1-2; D may be TRBD1 (6 bases). With 1 base removed from V and 4 bases from J, the gap between germline ends came to 19 bases. The CDR3 has 17 residues. Germline CDR1 reads SGHVS; CDR2 reads FNYEAQ. Written as DNA, the CDR3 is TGTGCCAGCAGCTTAGAGGCAGGGGAAGGGTTCTTCTATGGCTACACCTTC. Its translation is CASSLEAGEGFFYGYTF.

The chain employs TRBV30 and TRBJ2-1; D is perhaps TRBD1 (6 bases). V lost 4 bases and J lost 2, with 12 bases in between. Looked up from germline, CDR1 is GTSNPN and CDR2 is SVGIG (reference sequence). The CDR3 runs to 14 residues. The CDR3 DNA follows: TGTGCCTGGAACCAGGGGTTGCCCTACAATGAGCAGTTCTTC. Residues: CAWNQGLPYNEQFF.

The chain joins TRBV2 to TRBJ2-2; 7 bases match TRBD1. This CDR3 has 16 amino acids. With 2 bases clipped from V and 4 bases from J, the junction kept 7 bases outside the gene matches. Germline CDR1 SNHLY, CDR2 FYNNEI. The DNA for the CDR3 is TGTGCCAGCAGTGAAAGGGACAGTACTTCCACCGGGGAGCTGTTTTTT. Protein sequence: CASSERDSTSTGELFF.

V and J are TRBV2 and TRBJ2-7; no clear D gene. Trimming took off 3 bases at V and 9 bases at J, with 18 bases between the two ends. The CDR3 is 14 residues long. Germline V gene lookup returns CDR1 SNHLY and CDR2 FYNNEI. CDR3 sequence reads: CASSETGWSPGQYF. CDR3 nucleotide sequence: TGTGCCAGCAGTGAGACGGGTTGGTCTCCTGGGCAGTACTTC.

This clone has a single count. The chain carries TRBV6-5 and TRBJ2-1; 8 bases fit TRBD1. The CDR3 runs 15 residues. J gave up 0 bases and V 5 bases, and 3 bases lay outside the gene matches. The V gene's germline CDR1 is MNHEY and CDR2 SVGAGI. CDR3: CASSGTGGSYNEQFF. CDR3 nucleotide sequence: TGTGCCAGCAGTGGAACAGGGGGCTCCTACAATGAGCAGTTCTTC.

This clone was seen only once. This chain joins TRBV6-1 and TRBJ1-3; 7 bases are shared with TRBD1. Per the germline V gene, CDR1 is MNHNS and CDR2 is SASEGT. CDR3 size: 16 residues. V dropped 0 bases and J dropped 0; count of bases not matched to a gene: 2. The CDR3 here is CASSEAGQFSGNTIYF. DNA for the CDR3: TGTGCCAGCAGTGAAGCGGGACAGTTCTCTGGAAACACCATATATTTT.

This chain connects TRBV11-2 to TRBJ2-2, with 9 bases identical to TRBD2. The CDR3 covers 17 residues. V dropped 3 bases and J dropped 0; count of bases not matched to a gene: 5. Germline values: CDR1 SGHAT, CDR2 FQNNGV. The CDR3 loop is CASSFNSGSANTGELFF. The CDR3 DNA sequence: TGTGCCAGCAGCTTCAATAGCGGGAGCGCGAACACCGGGGAGCTGTTTTTT.

The V gene is TRBV28, the J gene TRBJ2-5; TRBD2 matches 12 bases. Trimming at V came to 3 bases and at J to 10 bases, leaving 3 bases not matched to a gene. This CDR3 region has 13 residues. Germline CDR1 is MDHEN and CDR2 is SYDVKM. The CDR3 is CASSFGLAGIQYF. CDR3 DNA: TGTGCCAGCAGTTTCGGACTAGCGGGGATCCAGTACTTC. The full variable domain, in which reference TRBV28 and TRBJ2-5 provide the parts outside the CDR3, is DVKVTQSSRYLVKRTGEKVFLECVQDMDHENMFWYRQDPGLGLRLIYFSYDVKMKEKGDIPEGYSVSREKKERFSLILESASTNQTSMYLCASSFGLAGIQYFGPGTRLLVL.

The chain has TRBV30 and TRBJ2-5; D ambiguous. V shed 0 bases and J shed 2 bases, with 10 bases lying between them. CDR1 is GTSNPN and CDR2 is SVGIG in the germline V gene (reference sequence). The CDR3 sequence is 14 residues long. CDR3 loop: CAWSVIPLQETQYF. The CDR3 bases are TGTGCCTGGAGTGTAATACCGCTGCAAGAGACCCAGTACTTC.

A remark on this clone: This CDR3 is also generated by other DNA sequences in the sample. This chain joins TRBV11-2 and TRBJ2-2; D may be TRBD1 (6 bases). CDR1 SGHAT and CDR2 FQNNGV come from the germline V gene. Trimming pared 4 bases from V and 2 bases from J, leaving 11 bases between. This CDR3 has 15 amino acids. Here the CDR3 reads CASSSGTKNTGELFF. DNA for the CDR3: TGTGCCAGCAGCTCCGGGACAAAAAACACCGGGGAGCTGTTTTTT.

The chain joins TRBV6-5 to TRBJ1-3; possible D gene TRBD1, 5 bases. CDR3 size: 15 residues. Trimming removed 6 bases at V and 0 bases at J, with 12 bases between. Looked up from germline, CDR1 is MNHEY and CDR2 is SVGAGI. In DNA form, the CDR3 reads TGTGCCAGCAGACCAGACAGCATCTCTGGAAACACCATATATTTT. This sequence encodes CASRPDSISGNTIYF.

This clone was seen a single time. The chain uses TRBV6-5 and TRBJ2-7, with 11 bases fitting TRBD1. Germline CDR1 and CDR2: MNHEY and SVGAGI. CDR3 size: 14 residues. The V and J ends lost 4 bases and 7 bases, in that order; junction bases with no gene match: 6. The CDR3 region is CASSSLDRGLEQYF. CDR3 coding DNA: TGTGCCAGCAGTTCCCTGGACAGGGGGCTTGAGCAGTACTTC.

The chain couples TRBV19 to TRBJ2-7; TRBD1 aligns across 11 bases. V shed 2 bases and J 3 bases; nucleotides not matched to a gene: 3. In germline, CDR1 is LNHDA, CDR2 SQIVND (reference sequence). CDR3 length equals 15 residues. CDR3 nucleotides: TGTGCCAGTAGTATATCCGGGACAGGGGGCTACGAGCAGTACTTC. It yields the protein CASSISGTGGYEQYF.